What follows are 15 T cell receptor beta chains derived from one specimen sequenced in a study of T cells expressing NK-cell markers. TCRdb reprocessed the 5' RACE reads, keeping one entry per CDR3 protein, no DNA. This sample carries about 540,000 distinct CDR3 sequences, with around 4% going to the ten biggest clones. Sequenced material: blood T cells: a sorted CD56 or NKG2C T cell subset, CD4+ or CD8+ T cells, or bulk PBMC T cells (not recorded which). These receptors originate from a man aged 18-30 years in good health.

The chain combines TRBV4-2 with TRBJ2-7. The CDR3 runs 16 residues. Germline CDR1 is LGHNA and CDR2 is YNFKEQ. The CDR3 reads CASSQDFGTSSYEQYF.

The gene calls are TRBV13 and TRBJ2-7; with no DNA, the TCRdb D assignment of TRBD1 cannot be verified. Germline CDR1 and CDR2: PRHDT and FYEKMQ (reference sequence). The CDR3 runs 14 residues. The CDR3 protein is CASSSRGGTYEQYF.

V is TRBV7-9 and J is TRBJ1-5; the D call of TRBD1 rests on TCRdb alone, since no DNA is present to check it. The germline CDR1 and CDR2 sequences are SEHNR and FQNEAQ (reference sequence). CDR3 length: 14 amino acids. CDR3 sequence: CASSARDNNQPQHF.

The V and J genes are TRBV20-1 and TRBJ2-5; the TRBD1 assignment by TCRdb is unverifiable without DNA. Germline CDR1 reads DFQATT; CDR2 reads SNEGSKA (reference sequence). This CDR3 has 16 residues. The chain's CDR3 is CSARDFGDPTQETQYF.

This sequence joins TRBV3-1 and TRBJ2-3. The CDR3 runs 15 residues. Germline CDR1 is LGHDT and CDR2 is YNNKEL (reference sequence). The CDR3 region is CASSQDPAHTDTQYF.

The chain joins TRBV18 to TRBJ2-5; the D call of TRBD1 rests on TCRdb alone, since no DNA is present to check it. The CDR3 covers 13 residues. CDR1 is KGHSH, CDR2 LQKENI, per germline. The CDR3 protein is CASHRDSQETQYF.

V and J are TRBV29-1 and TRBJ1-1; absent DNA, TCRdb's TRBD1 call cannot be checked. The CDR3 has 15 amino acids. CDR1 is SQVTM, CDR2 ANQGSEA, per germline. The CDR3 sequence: CSVGSQGALNTEAFF.

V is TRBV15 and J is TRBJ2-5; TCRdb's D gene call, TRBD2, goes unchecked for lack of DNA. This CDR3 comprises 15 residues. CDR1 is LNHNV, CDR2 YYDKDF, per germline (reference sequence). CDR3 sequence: CATSRDGTSFETQYF.

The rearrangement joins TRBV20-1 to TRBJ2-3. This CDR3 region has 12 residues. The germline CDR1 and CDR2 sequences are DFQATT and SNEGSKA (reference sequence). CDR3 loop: CSGVSGTDTQYF.

This CDR3 is CASSQYRDPNTGELFF. The genes are TRBV7-7 and TRBJ2-2; no DNA is available, so the TRBD1 call from TCRdb remains unchecked. The germline V gene has CDR1 SSHAT and CDR2 FNYEAQ (reference sequence). CDR3 length equals 16 residues.

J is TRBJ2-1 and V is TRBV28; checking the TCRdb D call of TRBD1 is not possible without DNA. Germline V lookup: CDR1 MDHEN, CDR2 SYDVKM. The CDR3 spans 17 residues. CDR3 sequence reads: CASSSGQVGWGHNEQFF.

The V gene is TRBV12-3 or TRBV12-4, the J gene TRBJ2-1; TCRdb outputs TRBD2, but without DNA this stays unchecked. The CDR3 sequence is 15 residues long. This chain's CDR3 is CASNLKAGAINEQFF.

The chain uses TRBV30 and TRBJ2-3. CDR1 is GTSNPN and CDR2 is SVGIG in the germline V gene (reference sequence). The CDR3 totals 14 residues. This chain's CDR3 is CAWSDLASTDTQYF.

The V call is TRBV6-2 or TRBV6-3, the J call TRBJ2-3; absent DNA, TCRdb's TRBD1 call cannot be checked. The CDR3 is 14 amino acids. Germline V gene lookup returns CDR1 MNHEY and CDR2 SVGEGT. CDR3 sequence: CASSPGRVTDTQYF.

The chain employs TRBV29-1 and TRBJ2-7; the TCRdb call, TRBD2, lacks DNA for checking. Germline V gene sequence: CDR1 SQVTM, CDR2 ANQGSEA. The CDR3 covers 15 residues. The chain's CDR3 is CSGLVRKPGNYEQYF.